The clone carrying this T cell receptor beta chain was seen only a few times. No antigen is known for it. Trimming took 7 bases from V and 2 from J, leaving 11 bases between them. This CDR3 has 13 residues. Germline CDR1 and CDR2: DFQATT and SNEGSKA (reference sequence). These data come from a study of T cells after yellow fever vaccination. General study results and limits: Boosting was followed by the reappearance of most primary-vaccination clones (just under 97% CD4, about 90% CD8). Abundant clonotypes (contaminants from the bulk population) could be present in FACS-sorted repertoires. Compared with primary, the secondary response was weaker and peaked at day 5, not 15. Few clonotypes appeared in both CD4 and CD8 compartments.

TCRdb recomputed calls from the 5' RACE reads with MiXCR, one row per CDR3 protein. Altogether 200,000 to 300,000 distinct CDR3 sequences are present, 10% to 15% being singletons, with the ten largest covering about 0.51%. V gene TRBV20-1 combines with J gene TRBJ2-2; TRBD2 might be the D (6 bases). The TCR was taken from a man aged 25 to 40 who received the YFV17D yellow fever vaccine. The starting material was CD4+ T cells sorted from PBMCs, obtained 45 days after the yellow fever booster vaccination. CDR3 loop: CSVASENTGELFF. The DNA for the CDR3 is TGCAGTGTAGCTAGCGAAAACACCGGGGAGCTGTTTTTT.